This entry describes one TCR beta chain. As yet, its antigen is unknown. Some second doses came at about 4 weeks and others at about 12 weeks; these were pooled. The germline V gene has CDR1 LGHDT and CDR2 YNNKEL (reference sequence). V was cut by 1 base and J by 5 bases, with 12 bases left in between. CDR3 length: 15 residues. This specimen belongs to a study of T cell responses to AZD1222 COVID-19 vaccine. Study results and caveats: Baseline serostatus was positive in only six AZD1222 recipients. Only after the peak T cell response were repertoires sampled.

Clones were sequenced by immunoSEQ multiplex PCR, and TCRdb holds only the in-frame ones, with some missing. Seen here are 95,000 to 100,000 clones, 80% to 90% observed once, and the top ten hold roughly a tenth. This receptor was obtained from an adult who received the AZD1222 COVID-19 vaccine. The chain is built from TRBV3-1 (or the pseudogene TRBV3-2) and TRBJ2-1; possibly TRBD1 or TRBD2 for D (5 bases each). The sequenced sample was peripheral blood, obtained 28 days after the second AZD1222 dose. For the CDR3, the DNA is TGTGCCAGCAGCCAAGCCGGGGCCGGGAACAATGAGCAGTTCTTC. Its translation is CASSQAGAGNNEQFF.